Below, one T cell receptor beta chain is given with its context. Original data processing: Amplification from reference gene primers served as the basis for estimated nucleated cell counts. Measured with immunoSEQ multiplex PCR; TCRdb has only the in-frame clones, and not every one. V, J and clone size were drawn from that table, and D and trimming were deduced from the DNA. The sample contains fewer than 45,000 clones, 88% of which appear only once. The data were taken from a study of blood T cell repertoires in COVID-19. This CDR3 spans 17 amino acids. Trimming removed 2 bases from V and 3 bases from J; junction bases left unmatched: 5. The germline CDR1 and CDR2 sequences are LGHDT and YNNKEL (reference sequence).

The receptor was isolated from a human donor in a cohort sampled during active COVID-19. Sequenced sample: peripheral blood. This sequence joins TRBV3-1 (or the pseudogene TRBV3-2) and TRBJ2-3, with 13 nucleotides matching TRBD2. CDR3 amino acids: CASSQRLAGGITDTQYF. DNA of the CDR3: TGTGCCAGCAGCCAAAGACTAGCGGGGGGCATAACAGATACGCAGTATTTT.